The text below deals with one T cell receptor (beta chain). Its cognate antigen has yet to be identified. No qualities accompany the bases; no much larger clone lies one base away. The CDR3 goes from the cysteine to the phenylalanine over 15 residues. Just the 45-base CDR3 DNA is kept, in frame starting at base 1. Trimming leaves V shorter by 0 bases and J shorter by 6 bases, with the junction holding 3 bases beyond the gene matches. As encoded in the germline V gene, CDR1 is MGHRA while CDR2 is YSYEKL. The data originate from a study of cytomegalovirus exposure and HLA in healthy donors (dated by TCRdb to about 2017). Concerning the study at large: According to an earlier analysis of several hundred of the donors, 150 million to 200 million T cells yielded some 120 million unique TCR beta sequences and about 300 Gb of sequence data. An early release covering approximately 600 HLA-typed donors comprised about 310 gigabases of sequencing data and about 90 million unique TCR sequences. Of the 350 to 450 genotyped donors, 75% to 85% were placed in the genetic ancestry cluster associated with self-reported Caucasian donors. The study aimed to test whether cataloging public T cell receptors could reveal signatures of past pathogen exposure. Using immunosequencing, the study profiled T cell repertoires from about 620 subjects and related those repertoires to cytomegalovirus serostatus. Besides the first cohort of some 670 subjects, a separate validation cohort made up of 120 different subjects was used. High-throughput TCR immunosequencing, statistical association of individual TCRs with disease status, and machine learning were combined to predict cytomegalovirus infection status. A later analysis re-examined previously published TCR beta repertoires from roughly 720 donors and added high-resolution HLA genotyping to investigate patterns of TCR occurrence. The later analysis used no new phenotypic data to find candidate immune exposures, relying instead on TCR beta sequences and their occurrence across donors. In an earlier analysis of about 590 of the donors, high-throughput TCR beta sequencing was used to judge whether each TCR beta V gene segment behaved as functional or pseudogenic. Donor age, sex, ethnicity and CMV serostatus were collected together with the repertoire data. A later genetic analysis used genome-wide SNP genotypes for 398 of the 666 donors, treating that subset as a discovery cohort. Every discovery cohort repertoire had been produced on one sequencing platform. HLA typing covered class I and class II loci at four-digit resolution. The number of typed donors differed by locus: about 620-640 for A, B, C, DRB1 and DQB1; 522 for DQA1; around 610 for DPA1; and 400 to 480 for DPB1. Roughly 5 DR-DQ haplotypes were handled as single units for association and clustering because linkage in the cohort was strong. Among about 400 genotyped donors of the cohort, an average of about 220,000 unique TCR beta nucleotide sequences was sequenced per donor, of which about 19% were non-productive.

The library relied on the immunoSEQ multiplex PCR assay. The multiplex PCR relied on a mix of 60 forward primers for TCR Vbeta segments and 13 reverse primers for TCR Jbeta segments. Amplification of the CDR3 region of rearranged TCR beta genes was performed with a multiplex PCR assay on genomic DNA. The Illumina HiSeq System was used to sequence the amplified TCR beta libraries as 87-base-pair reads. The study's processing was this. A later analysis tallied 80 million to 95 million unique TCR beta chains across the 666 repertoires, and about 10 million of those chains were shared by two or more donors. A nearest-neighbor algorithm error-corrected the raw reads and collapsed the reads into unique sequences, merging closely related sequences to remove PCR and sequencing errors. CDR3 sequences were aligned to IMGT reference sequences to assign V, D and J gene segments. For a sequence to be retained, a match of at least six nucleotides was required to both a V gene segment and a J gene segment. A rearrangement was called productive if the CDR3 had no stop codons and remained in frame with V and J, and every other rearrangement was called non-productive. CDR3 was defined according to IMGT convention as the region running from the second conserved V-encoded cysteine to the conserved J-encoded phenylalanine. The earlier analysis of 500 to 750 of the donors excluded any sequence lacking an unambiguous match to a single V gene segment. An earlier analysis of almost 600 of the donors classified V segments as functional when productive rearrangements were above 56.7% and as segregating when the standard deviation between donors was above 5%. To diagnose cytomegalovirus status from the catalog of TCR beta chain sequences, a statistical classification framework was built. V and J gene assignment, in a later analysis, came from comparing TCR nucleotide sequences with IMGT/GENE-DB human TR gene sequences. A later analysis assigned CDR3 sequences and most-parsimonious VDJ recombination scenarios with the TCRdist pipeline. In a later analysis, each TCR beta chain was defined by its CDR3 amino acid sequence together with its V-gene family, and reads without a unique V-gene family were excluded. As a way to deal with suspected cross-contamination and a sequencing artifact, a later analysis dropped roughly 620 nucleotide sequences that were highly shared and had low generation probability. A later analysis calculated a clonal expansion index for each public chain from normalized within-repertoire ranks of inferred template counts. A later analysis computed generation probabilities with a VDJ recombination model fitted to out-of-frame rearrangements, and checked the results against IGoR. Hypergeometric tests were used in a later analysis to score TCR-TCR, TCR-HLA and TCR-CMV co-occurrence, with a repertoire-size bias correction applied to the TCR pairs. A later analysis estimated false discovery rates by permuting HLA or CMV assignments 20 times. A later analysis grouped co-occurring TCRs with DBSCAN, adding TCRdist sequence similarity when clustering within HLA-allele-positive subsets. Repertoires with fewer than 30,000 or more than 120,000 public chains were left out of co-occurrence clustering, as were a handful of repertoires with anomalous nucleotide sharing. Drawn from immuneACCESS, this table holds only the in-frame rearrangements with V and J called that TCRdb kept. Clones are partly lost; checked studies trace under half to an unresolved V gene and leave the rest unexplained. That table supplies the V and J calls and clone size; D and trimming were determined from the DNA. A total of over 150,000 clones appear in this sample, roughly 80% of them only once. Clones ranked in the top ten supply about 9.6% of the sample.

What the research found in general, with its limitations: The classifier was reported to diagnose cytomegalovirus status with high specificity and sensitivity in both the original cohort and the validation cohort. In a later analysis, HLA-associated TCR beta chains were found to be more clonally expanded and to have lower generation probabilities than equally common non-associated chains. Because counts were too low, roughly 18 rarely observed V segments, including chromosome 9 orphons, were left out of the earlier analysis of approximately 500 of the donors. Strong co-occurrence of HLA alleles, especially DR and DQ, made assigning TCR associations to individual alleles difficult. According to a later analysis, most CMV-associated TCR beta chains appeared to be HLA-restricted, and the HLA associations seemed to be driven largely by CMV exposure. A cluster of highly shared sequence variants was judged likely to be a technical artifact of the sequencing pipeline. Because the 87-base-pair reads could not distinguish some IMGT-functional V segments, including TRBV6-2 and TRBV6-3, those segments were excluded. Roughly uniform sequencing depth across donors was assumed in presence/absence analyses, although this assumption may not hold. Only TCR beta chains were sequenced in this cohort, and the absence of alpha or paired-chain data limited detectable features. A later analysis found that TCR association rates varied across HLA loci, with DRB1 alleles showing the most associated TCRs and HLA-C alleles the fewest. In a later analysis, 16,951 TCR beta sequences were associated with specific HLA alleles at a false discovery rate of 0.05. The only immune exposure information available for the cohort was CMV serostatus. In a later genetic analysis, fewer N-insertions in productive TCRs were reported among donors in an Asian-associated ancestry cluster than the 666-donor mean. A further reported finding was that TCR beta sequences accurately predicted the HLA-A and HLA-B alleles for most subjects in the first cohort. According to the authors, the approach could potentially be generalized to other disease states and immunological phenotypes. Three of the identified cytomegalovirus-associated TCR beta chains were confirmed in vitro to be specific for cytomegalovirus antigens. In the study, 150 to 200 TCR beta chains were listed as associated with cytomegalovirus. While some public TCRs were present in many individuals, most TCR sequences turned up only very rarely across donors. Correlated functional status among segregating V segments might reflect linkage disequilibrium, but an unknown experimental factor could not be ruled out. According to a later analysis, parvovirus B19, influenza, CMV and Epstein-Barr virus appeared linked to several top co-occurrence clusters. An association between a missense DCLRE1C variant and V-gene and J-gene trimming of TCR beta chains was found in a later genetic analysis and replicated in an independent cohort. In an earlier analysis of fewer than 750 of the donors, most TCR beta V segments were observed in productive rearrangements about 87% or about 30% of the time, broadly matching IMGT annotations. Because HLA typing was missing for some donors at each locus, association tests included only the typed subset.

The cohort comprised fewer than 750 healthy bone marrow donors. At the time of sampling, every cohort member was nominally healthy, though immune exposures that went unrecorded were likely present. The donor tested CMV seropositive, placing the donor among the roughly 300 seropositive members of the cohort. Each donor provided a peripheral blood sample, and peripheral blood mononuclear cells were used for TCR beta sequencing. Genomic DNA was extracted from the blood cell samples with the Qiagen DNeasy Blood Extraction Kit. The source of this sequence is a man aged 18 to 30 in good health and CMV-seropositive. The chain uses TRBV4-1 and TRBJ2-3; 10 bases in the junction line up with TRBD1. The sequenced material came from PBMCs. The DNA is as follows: TGCGCCAGCAGCCAAGACGGGACAGGGGTGGATACGCAGTATTTT. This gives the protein CASSQDGTGVDTQYF.